Below are 2 T cell receptor beta chains sequenced from a single sample in a study of OX40 agonist ivuxolimab in advanced cancers. Profiling relied on immunoSEQ multiplex PCR, and the TCRdb table lists in-frame clones only, not all of them. The data show 50,000 or so clones, with 85% to 95% seen just once and around 9.3% held by the top ten. The source material was CD4+ or CD8+ T cells sorted from blood, sampled in a trial of the OX40 agonist ivuxolimab. These receptors all come from an adult with an advanced solid tumor such as melanoma, head and neck, liver or kidney cancer.

This chain connects TRBV4-2 to TRBJ1-1, with a possible D match to TRBD1 (6 bases). The germline gives CDR1 LGHNA, CDR2 YNFKEQ. The CDR3 is made up of 17 amino acids. Trimming cost V 1 base and J 1 base, with 16 bases left between them. The CDR3 reads CASSQGIEGVGNTEAFF. CDR3 in DNA: TGTGCCAGCAGCCAAGGAATTGAGGGGGTAGGGAACACTGAAGCTTTCTTT.

The rearrangement links TRBV6-4 to TRBJ2-1; no definite D call. The CDR3 totals 14 residues. Germline-derived CDR1 and CDR2 are MRHNA and SNTAGT. V was pared by 0 bases and J by 8 bases, with 11 bases between. CDR3 in DNA: TGTGCCAGCAGTGACTCTGAGGAGACCCATGAGCAGTTCTTC. This gives the protein CASSDSEETHEQFF.